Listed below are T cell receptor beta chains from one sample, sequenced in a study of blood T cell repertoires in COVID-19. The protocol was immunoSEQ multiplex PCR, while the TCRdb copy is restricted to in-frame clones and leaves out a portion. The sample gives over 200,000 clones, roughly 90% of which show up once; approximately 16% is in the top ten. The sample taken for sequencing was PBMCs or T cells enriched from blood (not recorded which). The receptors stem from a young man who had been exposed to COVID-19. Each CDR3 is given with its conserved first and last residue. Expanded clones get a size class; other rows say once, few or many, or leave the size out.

CAWSAGLAYTF | TRBJ1-2 | TRBV30 | .
CASSPRGGGRQYF | TRBJ2-7 | TRBV7-2 | .
CATSRDLRESGYTF | TRBJ1-2 | TRBV15 | .
CASSQPLGTPSTDTQYF | TRBJ2-3 | TRBV3-1/TRBV3-2 | .
CASSPSLANTEAFF | TRBJ1-1 | TRBV27 | few
CASRPILTDRFGKGYGYTF | TRBJ1-2 | TRBV3-1/TRBV3-2 | few
CASSSTDRGAEAFF | TRBJ1-1 | TRBV3-1/TRBV3-2 | .
CASSHLPTSGGAYEQYF | TRBJ2-7 | TRBV3-1/TRBV3-2 | .
CASSRGGSNYEQYF | TRBJ2-7 | TRBV4-1 | .
CASSWASNQPQHF | TRBJ1-5 | TRBV19 | .
CASSVKGGERLDGYTF | TRBJ1-2 | TRBV9 | .
CASSLESGGNYGYTF | TRBJ1-2 | TRBV5-1 | .
CAFGRQRYNEQFF | TRBJ2-1 | TRBV7-9 | .
CASGTRDRGEANYGYTF | TRBJ1-2 | TRBV12-5 | once
CASSRDSYYVGTDTQYF | TRBJ2-3 | TRBV6-6 | .
CASRQRGQDSPLHF | TRBJ1-6 | TRBV4-1 | .
CASSPFQGAGNTEAFF | TRBJ1-1 | TRBV18 | .
CASSPSGLSQPQHF | TRBJ1-5 | TRBV4-2 | .
CASTDRVLYGYTF | TRBJ1-2 | TRBV19 | .
CASSQVASPGQPYEQYF | TRBJ2-7 | TRBV4-1 | .
CASRTTGSSPLHF | TRBJ1-6 | TRBV2 | .
CASSEAYRNTIYF | TRBJ1-3 | TRBV6-1 | once
CASSWTGTVVNGYTF | TRBJ1-2 | TRBV27 | .
CASSLAGRTNSPLHF | TRBJ1-6 | TRBV7-2 | .
CASRPSLRDRAYEQYF | TRBJ2-7 | TRBV27 | .
CASSLAGWGQPQHF | TRBJ1-5 | TRBV5-1 | .
CASISGTDKNIQYF | TRBJ2-4 | TRBV10-2 | .
CASKLTTNEKLFF | TRBJ1-4 | TRBV5-6 | once
CASGQVNAESNEKLFF | TRBJ1-4 | TRBV23-1 | .
CASQGWGQGNSKAFF | TRBJ1-1 | TRBV28 | .
CSASRQRSYEQYF | TRBJ2-7 | TRBV20-1 | .
CASGRGAGGNEQFF | TRBJ2-1 | TRBV2 | .
CASSQAITGIGLGEQFF | TRBJ2-1 | TRBV4-1 | .
CAWKVQGQSNYGYTF | TRBJ1-2 | TRBV30 | .
CASSLGQGLSEEQYF | TRBJ2-7 | TRBV11-3 | .
CASIGGRNSPLHF | TRBJ1-6 | TRBV2 | .
CSVKGGSYTEAFF | TRBJ1-1 | TRBV29-1 | .
CASSPSRSLVVEQYF | TRBJ2-7 | TRBV18 | once
CASSFVGRAGANVLTF | TRBJ2-6 | TRBV5-6 | .
CASSLLGGWTEAFF | TRBJ1-1 | TRBV27 | once